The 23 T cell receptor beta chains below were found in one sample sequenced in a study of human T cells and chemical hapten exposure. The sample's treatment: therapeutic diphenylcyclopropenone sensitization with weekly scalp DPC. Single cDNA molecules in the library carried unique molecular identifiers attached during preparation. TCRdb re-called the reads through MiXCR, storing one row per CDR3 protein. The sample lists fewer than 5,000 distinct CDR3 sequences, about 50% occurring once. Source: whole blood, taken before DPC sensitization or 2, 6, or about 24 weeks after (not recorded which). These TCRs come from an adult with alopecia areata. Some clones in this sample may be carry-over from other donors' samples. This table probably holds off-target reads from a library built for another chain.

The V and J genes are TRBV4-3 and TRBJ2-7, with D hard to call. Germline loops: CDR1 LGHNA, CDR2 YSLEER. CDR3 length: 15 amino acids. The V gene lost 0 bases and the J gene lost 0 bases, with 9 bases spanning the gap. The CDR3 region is CASSQEPLLSYEQYF. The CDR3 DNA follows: TGCGCCAGCAGCCAAGAGCCACTGCTCTCCTACGAGCAGTACTTC.

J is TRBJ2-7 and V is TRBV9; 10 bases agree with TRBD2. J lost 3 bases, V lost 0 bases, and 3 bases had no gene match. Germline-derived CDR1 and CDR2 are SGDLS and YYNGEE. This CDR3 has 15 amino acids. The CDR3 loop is CASSVASGGHYEQYF. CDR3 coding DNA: TGTGCCAGCAGCGTAGCTAGCGGGGGCCACTACGAGCAGTACTTC.

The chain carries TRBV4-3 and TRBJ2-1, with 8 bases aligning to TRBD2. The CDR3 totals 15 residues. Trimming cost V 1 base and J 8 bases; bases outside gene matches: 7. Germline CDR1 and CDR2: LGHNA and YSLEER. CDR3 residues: CASSQGPGAGDEQFF. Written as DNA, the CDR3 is TGCGCCAGCAGCCAAGGACCGGGAGCGGGAGATGAGCAGTTCTTC.

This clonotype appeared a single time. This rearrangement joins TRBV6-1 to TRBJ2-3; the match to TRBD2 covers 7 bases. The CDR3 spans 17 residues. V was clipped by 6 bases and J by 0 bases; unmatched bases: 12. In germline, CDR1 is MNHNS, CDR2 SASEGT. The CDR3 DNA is TGTGCCAGCAGCGGGGCCGCTAGCGGAAGGAGCACAGATACGCAGTATTTT. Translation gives CASSGAASGRSTDTQYF.

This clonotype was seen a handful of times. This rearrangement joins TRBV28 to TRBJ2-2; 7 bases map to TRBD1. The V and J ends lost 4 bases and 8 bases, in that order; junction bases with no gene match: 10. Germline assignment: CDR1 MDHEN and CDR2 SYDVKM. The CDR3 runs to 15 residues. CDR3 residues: CASSSYRQGTGELFF. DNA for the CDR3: TGTGCCAGCAGTTCCTACAGACAGGGTACAGGGGAGCTGTTTTTT.

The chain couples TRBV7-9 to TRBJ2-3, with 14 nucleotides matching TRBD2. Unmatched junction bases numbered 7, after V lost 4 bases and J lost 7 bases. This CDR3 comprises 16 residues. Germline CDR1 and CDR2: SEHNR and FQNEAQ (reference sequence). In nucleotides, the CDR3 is TGTGCCAGCAGCTCGGGACTAGCGGGAGTAGGAAATACGCAGTATTTT. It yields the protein CASSSGLAGVGNTQYF.

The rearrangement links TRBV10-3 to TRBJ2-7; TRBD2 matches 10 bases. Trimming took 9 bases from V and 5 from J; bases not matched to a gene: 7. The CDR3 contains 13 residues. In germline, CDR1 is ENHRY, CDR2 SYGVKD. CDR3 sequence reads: CAILAGESNEQYF. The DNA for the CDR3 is TGTGCCATTCTAGCGGGAGAATCCAACGAGCAGTACTTC.

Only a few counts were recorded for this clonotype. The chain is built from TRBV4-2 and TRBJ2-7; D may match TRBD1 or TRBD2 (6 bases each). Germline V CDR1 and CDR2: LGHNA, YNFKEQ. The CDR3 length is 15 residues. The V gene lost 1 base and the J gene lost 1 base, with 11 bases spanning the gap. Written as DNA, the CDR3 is TGTGCCAGCAGCCAAGGGGGGGCTCTGTCCTACGAGCAGTACTTC. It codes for CASSQGGALSYEQYF.

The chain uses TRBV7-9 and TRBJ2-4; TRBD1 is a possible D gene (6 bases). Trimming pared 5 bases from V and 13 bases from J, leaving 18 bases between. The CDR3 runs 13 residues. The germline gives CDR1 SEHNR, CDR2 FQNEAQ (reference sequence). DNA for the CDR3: TGTGCCAGCAGCACATCAGGGGTTGGGGTCCAGTACTTC. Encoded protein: CASSTSGVGVQYF. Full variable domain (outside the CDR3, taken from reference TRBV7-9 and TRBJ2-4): DTGVSQNPRHKITKRGQNVTFRCDPISEHNRLYWYRQTLGQGPEFLTYFQNEAQLEKSRLLSDRFSAERPKGSFSTLEIQRTEQGDSAMYLCASSTSGVGVQYFGAGTRLSVL.

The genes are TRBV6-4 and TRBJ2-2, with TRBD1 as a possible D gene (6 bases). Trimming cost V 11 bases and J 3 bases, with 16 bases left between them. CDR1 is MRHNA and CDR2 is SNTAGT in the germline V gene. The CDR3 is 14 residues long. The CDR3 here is CAGSTGVDTGELFF. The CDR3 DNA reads TGTGCCGGATCGACAGGAGTCGACACCGGGGAGCTGTTTTTT.

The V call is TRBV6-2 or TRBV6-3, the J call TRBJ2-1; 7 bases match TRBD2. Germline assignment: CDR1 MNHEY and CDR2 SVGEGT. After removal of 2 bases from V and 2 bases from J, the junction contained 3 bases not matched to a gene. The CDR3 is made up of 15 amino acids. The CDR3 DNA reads TGTGCCAGCAGTTACCAGGCGGGAGCCTACAATGAGCAGTTCTTC. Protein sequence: CASSYQAGAYNEQFF.

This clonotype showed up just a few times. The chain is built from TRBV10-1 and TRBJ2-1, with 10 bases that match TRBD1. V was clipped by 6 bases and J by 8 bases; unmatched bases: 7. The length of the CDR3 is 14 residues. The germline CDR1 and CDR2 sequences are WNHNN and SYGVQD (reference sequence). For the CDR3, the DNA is TGCGCCAGCAGGCCGGGACAGGGGCTGGATGAGCAGTTCTTC. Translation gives CASRPGQGLDEQFF.

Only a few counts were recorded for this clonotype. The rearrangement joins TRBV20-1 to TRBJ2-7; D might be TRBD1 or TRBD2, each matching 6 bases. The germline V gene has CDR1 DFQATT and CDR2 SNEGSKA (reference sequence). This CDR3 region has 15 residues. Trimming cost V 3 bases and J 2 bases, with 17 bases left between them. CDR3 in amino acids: CSASLGGGSTYEQYF. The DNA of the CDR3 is TGCAGTGCTAGTTTGGGGGGCGGGTCAACCTACGAGCAGTACTTC.

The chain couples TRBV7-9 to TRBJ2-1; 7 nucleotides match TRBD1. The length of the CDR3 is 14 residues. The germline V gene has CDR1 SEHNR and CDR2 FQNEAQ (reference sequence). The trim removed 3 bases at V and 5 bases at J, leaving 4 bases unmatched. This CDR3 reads CASSFVQGDNEQFF. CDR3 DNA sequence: TGTGCCAGCAGCTTCGTCCAGGGGGACAATGAGCAGTTCTTC.

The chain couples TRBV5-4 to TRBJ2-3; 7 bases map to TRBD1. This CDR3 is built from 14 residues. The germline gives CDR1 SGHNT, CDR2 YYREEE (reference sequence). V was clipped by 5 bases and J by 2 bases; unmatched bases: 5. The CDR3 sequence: CASRAGTVTDTQYF. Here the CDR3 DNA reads TGTGCCAGCAGGGCCGGGACAGTCACAGATACGCAGTATTTT.

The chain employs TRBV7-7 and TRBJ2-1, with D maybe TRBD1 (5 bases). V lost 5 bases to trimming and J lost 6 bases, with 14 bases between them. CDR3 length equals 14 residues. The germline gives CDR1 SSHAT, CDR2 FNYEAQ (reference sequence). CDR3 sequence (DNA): TGTGCCAGCAGCCCACAGCCAGGGATCAATGAGCAGTTCTTC. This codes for CASSPQPGINEQFF.

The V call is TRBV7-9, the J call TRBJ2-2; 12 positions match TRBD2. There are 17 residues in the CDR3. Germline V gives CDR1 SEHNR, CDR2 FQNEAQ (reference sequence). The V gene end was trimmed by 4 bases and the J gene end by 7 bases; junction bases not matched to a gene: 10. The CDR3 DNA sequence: TGTGCCAGCAGCTCGACTAGCGGGAGCCCCTGGGGCGGGGAGCTGTTTTTT. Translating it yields CASSSTSGSPWGGELFF.

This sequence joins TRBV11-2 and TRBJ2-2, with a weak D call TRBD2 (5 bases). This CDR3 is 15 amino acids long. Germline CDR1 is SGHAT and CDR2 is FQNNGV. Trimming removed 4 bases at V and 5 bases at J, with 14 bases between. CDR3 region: CASSSGLARTGELFF. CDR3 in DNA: TGTGCCAGCAGCTCCGGCCTAGCACGTACCGGGGAGCTGTTTTTT.

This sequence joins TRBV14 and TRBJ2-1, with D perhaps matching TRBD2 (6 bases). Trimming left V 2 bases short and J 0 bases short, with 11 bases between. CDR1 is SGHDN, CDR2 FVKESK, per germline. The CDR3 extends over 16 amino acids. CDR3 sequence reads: CASSQRGGISYNEQFF. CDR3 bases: TGTGCCAGCAGCCAACGGGGCGGGATCTCCTACAATGAGCAGTTCTTC.

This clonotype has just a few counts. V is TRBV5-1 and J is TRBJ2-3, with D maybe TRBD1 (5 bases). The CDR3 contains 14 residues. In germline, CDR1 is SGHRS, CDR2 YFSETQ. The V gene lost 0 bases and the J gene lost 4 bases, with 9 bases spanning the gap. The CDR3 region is CASSLDSGPDTQYF. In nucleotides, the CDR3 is TGCGCCAGCAGCTTGGATTCAGGGCCAGATACGCAGTATTTT.

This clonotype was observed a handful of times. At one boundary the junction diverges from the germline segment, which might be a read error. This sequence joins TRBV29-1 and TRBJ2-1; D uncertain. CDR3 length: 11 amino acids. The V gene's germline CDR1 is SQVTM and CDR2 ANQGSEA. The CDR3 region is CSVEGYNEQFF. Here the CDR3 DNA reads TGCAGCGTAGAAGGCTACAATGAGCAGTTCTTC.

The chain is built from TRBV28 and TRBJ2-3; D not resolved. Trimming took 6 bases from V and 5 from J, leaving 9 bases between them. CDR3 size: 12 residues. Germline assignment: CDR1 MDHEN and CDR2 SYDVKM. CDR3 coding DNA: TGTGCCAGCAGACCCTCGAAAGATACGCAGTATTTT. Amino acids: CASRPSKDTQYF.

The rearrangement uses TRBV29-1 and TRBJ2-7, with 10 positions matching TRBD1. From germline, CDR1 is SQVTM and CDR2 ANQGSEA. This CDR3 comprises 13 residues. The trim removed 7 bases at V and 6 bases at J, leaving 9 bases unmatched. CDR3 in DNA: TGCAGCGCCCAAGGGACAGGGGCTGGCGAGCAGTACTTC. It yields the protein CSAQGTGAGEQYF.